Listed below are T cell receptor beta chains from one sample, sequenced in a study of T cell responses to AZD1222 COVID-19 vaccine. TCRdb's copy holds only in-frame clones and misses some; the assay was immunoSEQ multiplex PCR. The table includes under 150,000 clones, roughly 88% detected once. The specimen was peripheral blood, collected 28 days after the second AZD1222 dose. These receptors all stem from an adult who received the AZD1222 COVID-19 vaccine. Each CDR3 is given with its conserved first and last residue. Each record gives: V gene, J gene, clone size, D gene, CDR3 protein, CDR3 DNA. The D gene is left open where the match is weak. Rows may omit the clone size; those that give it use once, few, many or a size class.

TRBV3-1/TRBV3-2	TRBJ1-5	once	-	CASSQDGTGNQPQHF	TGTGCCAGCAGCCAAGATGGGACGGGCAATCAGCCCCAGCATTTT
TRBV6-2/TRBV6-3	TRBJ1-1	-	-	CASSNRVGTEAFF	TGTGCCAGCAGTAACAGGGTTGGCACTGAAGCTTTCTTT
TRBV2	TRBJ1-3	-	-	CASSEGGIGNTIYF	TGTGCCAGCAGTGAAGGGGGCATTGGAAACACCATATATTTT
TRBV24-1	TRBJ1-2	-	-	CATSTGSYGYTF	TGTGCCACCAGCACAGGCAGTTATGGCTACACCTTC
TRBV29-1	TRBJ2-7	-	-	CSVPTRGPGGVYEQYF	TGCAGCGTCCCTACGAGGGGGCCGGGGGGAGTCTACGAGCAGTACTTC
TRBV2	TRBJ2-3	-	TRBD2	CASSPGTSGGLDTQYF	TGTGCCAGCAGTCCTGGGACTAGCGGGGGGCTAGATACGCAGTATTTT
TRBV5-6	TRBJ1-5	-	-	CASSLSGRYQPQHF	TGTGCCAGCAGCTTGTCAGGGCGCTATCAGCCCCAGCATTTT
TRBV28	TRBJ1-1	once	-	CASSFRSVGTEAFF	TGTGCCAGCAGTTTCAGGTCTGTGGGAACTGAAGCTTTCTTT
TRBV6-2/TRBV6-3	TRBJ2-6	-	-	CASSYQQAGANVLTF	TGTGCCAGCAGTTACCAGCAGGCTGGGGCCAACGTCCTGACTTTC
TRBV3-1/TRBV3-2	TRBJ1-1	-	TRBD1	CASSQVPGQIMNTEAFF	TGTGCCAGCAGCCAAGTCCCGGGACAGATCATGAACACTGAAGCTTTCTTT
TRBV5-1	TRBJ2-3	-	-	CASRTSPSTDTQYF	TGCGCCAGTCGGACTTCCCCTAGCACAGATACGCAGTATTTT
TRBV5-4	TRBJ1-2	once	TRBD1	CASSPPTGTYGYTF	TGTGCCAGCAGCCCACCGACAGGGACCTATGGCTACACCTTC
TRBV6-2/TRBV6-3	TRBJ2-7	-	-	CASSWDAGAYEQYF	TGTGCCAGCAGTTGGGATGCGGGCGCCTACGAGCAGTACTTC
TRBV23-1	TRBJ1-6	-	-	CASSQSKGTDSPLHF	TGCGCCAGCAGTCAATCGAAGGGTACCGACTCACCCCTCCACTTT
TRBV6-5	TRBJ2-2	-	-	CASSPMGPDTGELFF	TGTGCCAGCAGTCCTATGGGACCTGACACCGGGGAGCTGTTTTTT
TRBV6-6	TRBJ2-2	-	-	CASSRRSWRGTLNTGELFF	TGTGCCAGCAGCCGAAGAAGTTGGCGCGGGACACTGAACACCGGGGAGCTGTTTTTT
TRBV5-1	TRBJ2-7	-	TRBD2	CASSPTGTSGGYEQYF	TGCGCCAGCAGCCCAACCGGGACTAGCGGGGGCTACGAGCAGTACTTC
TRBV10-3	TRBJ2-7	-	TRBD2	CAIGLGLNEQYF	TGTGCCATTGGACTAGGTTTGAACGAGCAGTACTTC
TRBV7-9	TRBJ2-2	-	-	CASSLGQGRGTGELFF	TGTGCCAGCAGCTTGGGCCAGGGTCGAGGAACCGGGGAGCTGTTTTTT
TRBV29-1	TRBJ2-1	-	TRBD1	CSLGRQGYEQFF	TGCAGCCTTGGGCGACAGGGCTATGAGCAGTTCTTC
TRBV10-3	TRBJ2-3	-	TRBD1	CAISRQGPIADTQYF	TGTGCCATCAGCCGACAGGGTCCCATCGCAGATACGCAGTATTTT
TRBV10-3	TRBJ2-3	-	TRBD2	CAIRDSGGVTDTQYF	TGTGCCATCAGAGATAGCGGGGGGGTTACAGATACGCAGTATTTT
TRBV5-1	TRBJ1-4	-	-	CASCEGRSNEKLFF	TGCGCCAGCTGTGAAGGCCGTTCGAATGAAAAACTGTTTTTT
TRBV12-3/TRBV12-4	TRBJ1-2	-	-	CASSPGFYGYTF	TGTGCCAGCAGTCCGGGGTTCTATGGCTACACCTTC
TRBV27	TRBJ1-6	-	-	CASSLSGTSGSSPLHF	TGTGCCAGCAGTTTATCTGGGACGTCGGGGAGTTCACCCCTCCACTTT
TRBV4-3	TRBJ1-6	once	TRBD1	CASSQVGTGNSPLHF	TGCGCCAGCAGCCAAGTTGGGACAGGGAATTCACCCCTCCACTTT
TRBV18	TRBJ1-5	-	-	CASSPPQPRSNQPQHF	TGTGCCAGCTCACCACCTCAGCCGAGGAGCAATCAGCCCCAGCATTTT
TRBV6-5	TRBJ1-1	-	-	CASSQGQGWAFF	TGTGCCAGCAGTCAGGGACAAGGGTGGGCTTTCTTT